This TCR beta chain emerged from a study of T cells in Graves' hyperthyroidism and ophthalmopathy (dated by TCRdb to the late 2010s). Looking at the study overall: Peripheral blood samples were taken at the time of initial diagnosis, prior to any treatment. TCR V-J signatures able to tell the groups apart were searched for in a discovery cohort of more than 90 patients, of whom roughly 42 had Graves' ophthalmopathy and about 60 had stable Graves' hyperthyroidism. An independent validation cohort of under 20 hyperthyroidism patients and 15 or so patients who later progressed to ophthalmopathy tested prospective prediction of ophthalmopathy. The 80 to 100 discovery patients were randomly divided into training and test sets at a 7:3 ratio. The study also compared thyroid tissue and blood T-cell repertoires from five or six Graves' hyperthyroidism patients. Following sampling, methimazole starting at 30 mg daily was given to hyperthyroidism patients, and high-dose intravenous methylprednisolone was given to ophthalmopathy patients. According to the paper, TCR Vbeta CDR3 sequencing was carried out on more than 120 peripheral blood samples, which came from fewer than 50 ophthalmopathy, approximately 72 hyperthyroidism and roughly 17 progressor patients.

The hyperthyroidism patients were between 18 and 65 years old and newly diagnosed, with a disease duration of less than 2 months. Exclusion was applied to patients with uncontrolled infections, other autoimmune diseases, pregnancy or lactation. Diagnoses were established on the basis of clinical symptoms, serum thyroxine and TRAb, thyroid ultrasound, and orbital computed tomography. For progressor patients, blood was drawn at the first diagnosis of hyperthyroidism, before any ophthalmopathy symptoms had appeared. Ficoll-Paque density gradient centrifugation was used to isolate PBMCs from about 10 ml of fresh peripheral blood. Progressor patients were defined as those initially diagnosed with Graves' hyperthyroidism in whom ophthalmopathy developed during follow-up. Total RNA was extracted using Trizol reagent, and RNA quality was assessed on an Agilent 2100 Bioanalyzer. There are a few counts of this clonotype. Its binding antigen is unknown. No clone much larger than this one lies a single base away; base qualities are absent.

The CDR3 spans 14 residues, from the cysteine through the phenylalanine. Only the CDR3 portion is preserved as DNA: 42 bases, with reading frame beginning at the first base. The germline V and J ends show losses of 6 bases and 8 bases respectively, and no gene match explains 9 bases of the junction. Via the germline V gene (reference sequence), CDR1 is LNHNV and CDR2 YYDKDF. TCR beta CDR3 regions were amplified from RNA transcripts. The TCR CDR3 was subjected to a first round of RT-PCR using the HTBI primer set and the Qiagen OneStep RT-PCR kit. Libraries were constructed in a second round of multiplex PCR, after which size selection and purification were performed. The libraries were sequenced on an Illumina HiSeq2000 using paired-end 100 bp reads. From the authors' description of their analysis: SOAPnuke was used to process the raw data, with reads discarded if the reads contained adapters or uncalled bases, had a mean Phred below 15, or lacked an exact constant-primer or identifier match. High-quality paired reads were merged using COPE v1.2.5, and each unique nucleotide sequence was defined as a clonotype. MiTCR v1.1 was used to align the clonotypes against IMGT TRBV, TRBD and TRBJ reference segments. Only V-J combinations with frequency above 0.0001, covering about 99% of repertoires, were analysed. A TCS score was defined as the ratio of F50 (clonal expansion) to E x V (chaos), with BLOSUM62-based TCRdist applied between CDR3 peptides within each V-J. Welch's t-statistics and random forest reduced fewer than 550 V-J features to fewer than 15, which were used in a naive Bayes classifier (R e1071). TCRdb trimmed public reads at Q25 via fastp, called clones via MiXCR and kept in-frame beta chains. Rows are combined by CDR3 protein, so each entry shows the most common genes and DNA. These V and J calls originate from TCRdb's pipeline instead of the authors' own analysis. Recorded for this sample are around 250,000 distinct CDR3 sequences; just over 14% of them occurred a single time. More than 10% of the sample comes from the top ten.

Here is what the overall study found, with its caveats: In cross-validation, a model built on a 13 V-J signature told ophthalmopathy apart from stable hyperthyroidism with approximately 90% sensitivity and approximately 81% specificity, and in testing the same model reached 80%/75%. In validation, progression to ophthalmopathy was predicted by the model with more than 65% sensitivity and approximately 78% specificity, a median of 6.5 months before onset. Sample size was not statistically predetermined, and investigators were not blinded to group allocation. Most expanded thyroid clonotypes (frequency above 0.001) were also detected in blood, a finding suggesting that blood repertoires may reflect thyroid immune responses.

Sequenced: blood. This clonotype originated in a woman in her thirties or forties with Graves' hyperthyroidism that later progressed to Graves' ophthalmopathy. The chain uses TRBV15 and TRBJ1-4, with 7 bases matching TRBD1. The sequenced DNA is TGTGCCACCAGGCCTACAGGGGAGAAGGAAAAACTGTTTTTT. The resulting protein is CATRPTGEKEKLFF.